This TCR beta chain derives from a study of cytomegalovirus exposure and HLA in healthy donors. Study-wide findings and caveats: The study designated 150 or so TCR beta chains cytomegalovirus-associated. In a later analysis, compared with equally common non-associated chains, HLA-associated beta chains were more expanded.

It was with 60 Vbeta and 13 Jbeta primers that the PCR ran. The table came from immunoSEQ multiplex PCR; TCRdb's copy has only in-frame clones and leaves some out. The repertoire holds hundreds of thousands of clones, approximately 70% seen once, with 2.6% in the top ten. Per the germline V gene, CDR1 is SGHDT and CDR2 is YYEEEE. V dropped 0 bases and J dropped 6 bases, with 12 bases sitting between them. The CDR3 totals 14 residues. About this clone itself: Its antigen remains unknown.

The receptor's source is a man aged 40-49 years in good health and CMV-seropositive. The sequencing sample was made of PBMCs. The J gene is TRBJ1-2, the V gene TRBV5-6; D possibly corresponds to TRBD1 (6 bases). CDR3 sequence: CASSLGDNTHGYTF. The CDR3 DNA sequence: TGTGCCAGCAGCTTGGGGGACAACACTCATGGCTACACCTTC.